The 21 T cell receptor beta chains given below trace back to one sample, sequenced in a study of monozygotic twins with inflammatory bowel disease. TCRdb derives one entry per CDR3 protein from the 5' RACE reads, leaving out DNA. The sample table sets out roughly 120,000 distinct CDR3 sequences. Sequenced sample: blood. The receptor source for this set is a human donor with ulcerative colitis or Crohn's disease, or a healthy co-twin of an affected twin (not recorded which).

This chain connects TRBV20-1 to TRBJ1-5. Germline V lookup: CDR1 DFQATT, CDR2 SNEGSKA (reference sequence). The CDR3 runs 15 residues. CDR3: CSAFPPDRNYQPQHF.

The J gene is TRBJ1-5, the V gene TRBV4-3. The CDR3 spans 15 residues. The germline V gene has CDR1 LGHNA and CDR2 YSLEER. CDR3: CASSQGHGSNQPQHF.

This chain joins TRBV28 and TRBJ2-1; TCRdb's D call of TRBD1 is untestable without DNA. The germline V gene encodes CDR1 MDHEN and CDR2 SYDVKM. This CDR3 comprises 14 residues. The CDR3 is CASNRDREYNEQFF.

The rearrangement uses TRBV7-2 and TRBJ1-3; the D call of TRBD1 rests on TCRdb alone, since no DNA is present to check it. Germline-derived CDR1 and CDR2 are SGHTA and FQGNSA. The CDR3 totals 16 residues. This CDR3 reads CASSAPSGGWGNTIYF.

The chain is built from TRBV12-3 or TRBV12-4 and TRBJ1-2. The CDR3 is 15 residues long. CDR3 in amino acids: CASRTSRGGTYGYTF.

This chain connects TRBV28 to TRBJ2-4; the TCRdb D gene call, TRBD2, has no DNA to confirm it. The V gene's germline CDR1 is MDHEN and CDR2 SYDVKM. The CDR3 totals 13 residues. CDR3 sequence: CASSEGGEVIQYF.

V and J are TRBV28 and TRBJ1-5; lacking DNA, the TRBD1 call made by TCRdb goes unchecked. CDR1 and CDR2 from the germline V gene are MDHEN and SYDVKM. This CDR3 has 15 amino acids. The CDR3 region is CASSRGQGFNQPQHF.

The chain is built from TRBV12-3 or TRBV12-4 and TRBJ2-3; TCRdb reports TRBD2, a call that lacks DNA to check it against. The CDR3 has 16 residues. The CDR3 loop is CASSVRMGPWTDTQYF.

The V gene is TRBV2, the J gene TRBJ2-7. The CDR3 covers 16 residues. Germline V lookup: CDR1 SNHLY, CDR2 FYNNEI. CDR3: CASSEDVTGRTYEQYF.

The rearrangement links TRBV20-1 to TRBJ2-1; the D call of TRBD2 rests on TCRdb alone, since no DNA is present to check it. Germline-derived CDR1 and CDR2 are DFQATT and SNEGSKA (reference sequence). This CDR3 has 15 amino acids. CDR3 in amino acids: CSARDFDSGYNEQFF.

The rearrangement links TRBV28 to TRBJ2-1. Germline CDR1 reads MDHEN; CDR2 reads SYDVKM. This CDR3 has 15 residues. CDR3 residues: CASSLSTSSYNEQFF.

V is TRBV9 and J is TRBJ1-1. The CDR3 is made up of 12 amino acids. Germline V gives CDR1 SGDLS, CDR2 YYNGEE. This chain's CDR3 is CASSRVGSEAFF.

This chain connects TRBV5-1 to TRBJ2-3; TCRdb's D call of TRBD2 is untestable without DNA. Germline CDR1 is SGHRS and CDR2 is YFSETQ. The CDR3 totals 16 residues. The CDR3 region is CASSSGASGGQDTQYF.

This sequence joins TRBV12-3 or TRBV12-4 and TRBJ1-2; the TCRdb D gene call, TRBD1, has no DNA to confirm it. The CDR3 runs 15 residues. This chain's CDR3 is CASSPAGQGNYGYTF.

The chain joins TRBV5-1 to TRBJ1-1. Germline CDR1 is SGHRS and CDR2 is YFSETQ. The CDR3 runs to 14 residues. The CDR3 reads CASSFEEVSTEAFF.

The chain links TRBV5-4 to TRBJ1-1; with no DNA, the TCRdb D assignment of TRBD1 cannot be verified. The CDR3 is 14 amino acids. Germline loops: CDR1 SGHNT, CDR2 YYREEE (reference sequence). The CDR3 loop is CASSRDRADTEAFF.

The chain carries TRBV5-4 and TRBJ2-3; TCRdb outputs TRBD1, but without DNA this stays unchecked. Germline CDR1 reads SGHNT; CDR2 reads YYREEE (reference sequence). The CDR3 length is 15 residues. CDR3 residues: CASSLDRGLTDTQYF. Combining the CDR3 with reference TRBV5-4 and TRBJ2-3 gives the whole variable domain ETGVTQSPTHLIKTRGQQVTLRCSSQSGHNTVSWYQQALGQGPQFIFQYYREEENGRGNFPPRFSGLQFPNYSSELNVNALELDDSALYLCASSLDRGLTDTQYFGPGTRLTVL.

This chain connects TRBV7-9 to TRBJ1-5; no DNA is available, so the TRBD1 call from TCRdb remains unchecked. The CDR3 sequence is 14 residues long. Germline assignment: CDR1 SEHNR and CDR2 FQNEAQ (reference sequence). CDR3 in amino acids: CASSLVGDNQPQHF.

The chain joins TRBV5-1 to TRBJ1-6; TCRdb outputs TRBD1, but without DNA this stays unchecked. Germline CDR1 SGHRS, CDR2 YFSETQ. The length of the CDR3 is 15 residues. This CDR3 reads CASSLGQGGNSPLHF.

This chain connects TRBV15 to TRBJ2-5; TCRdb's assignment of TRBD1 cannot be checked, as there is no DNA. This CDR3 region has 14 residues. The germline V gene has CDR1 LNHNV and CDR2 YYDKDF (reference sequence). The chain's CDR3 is CATNRYPWQETQYF.

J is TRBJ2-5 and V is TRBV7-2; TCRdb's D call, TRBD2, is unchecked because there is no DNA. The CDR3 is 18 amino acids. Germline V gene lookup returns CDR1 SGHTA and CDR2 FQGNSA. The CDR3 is CASSLAPPGGPIGETQYF.